This TCR beta chain was found in a study of T-cell reconstitution after alpha-beta-depleted transplantation in children. Unique molecular identifiers tagged the TCRbeta library. In TCRdb, the PCR reads were re-called with MiXCR into one record per CDR3 protein. This sample has some 460,000 distinct CDR3 sequences; around 15% occur once, and the top ten carry just under 30%. Sequenced here: PBMCs, mostly from graft donor cells, sampled 360 days after TCRalphabeta/CD19-depleted stem cell transplant. This TCR was sampled from a boy under two years old who had a stem cell transplant for Wiskott-Aldrich syndrome, so the T cells may come from the graft donor.

The CDR3 DNA follows: TGTGCCAGCAGTTTAATTGGTAGCACAGATACGCAGTATTTT. The encoded protein is CASSLIGSTDTQYF. The chain has TRBV27 and TRBJ2-3; no definite D call. Germline CDR1 MNHEY, CDR2 SMNVEV (reference sequence). V shed 2 bases and J shed 0 bases, with 6 bases lying between them. The CDR3 extends over 14 amino acids.